These 8 T cell receptor beta chains share one sample of origin, sequenced in a study of cytomegalovirus exposure and HLA in healthy donors. The PCR contained 60 Vbeta and 13 Jbeta primers. Assay used: immunoSEQ multiplex PCR; TCRdb lists only in-frame clones, some missing. The sample yields around 130,000 clones, roughly four fifths seen once. The sequenced sample was PBMCs. Receptor source: a woman in her 50s in good health and CMV-seronegative.

The chain is built from TRBV11-3 and TRBJ2-5, with 7 bases that match TRBD2. The length of the CDR3 is 16 residues. Trimming took 1 base from V and 5 from J; bases not matched to a gene: 10. The germline V gene encodes CDR1 SGHNT and CDR2 YENEEA. The CDR3: CASSLGPSGILETQYF. DNA of the CDR3: TGTGCCAGCAGCTTAGGACCGAGCGGGATCTTGGAGACCCAGTACTTC.

The rearrangement uses TRBV6-1 and TRBJ2-1; maybe TRBD2 (6 bases). Germline CDR1 is MNHNS and CDR2 is SASEGT. This CDR3 has 15 amino acids. V gave up 0 bases and J gave up 3 bases, with 9 bases separating them. The CDR3 DNA follows: TGTGCCAGCAGTGAAGCAGATAGCGGCTACAATGAGCAGTTCTTC. Encoded protein: CASSEADSGYNEQFF.

The J gene is TRBJ2-2, the V gene TRBV4-3; D not resolved. From germline, CDR1 is LGHNA and CDR2 YSLEER. V was trimmed by 1 base and J by 4 bases, leaving 7 bases between them. This CDR3 has 14 residues. In DNA form, the CDR3 reads TGCGCCAGCAGCCAAGGGGCAGCCACCGGGGAGCTGTTTTTT. It encodes CASSQGAATGELFF.

The rearrangement joins TRBV7-2 to TRBJ1-2; TRBD1 matches at 8 bases. After removal of 1 base from V and 8 bases from J, the junction contained 9 bases not matched to a gene. The CDR3 sequence is 15 residues long. Germline assignment: CDR1 SGHTA and CDR2 FQGNSA. The CDR3 bases are TGTGCCAGCAGCTTAGAAGGGACAGGCCTTGGGGGCTACACCTTC. It yields the protein CASSLEGTGLGGYTF.

The chain links TRBV29-1 to TRBJ2-7, with TRBD2 as a possible D gene (6 bases). This CDR3 is 12 amino acids long. The germline gives CDR1 SQVTM, CDR2 ANQGSEA. The CDR3 DNA sequence: TGCAGCGTTGATCAGGAGGGGTGGAGCCCATGGGTC. Translated, it gives CSVDQEGWSPWV.

This clone has only a few counts. The rearrangement uses TRBV7-9 and TRBJ2-5; 11 positions match TRBD2. Germline V lookup: CDR1 SEHNR, CDR2 FQNEAQ (reference sequence). After removal of 5 bases from V and 6 bases from J, the junction contained 11 bases not matched to a gene. The CDR3 extends over 16 amino acids. The CDR3 sequence: CASSPGGLAGWQTQYF. The DNA of the CDR3 is TGTGCCAGCAGCCCAGGTGGACTAGCGGGTTGGCAGACCCAGTACTTC.

The V and J genes are TRBV6-5 and TRBJ2-3; D is perhaps TRBD2 (7 bases). CDR1 MNHEY and CDR2 SVGAGI come from the germline V gene. The V end lost 9 bases, the J end lost 2 bases, and 15 bases lay between the germline ends. The CDR3 runs to 14 residues. CDR3 bases: TGTGCCAGTTGGCGGGGGACATTCACAGATACGCAGTATTTT. This gives the protein CASWRGTFTDTQYF.

The chain links TRBV7-2 to TRBJ2-2, with 8 positions matching TRBD1. J lost 3 bases, V lost 2 bases, and 2 bases had no gene match. This CDR3 region has 15 residues. The germline V gene encodes CDR1 SGHTA and CDR2 FQGNSA. CDR3 in DNA: TGTGCCAGCAGCTTAACGACAGGGGACACCGGGGAGCTGTTTTTT. It specifies CASSLTTGDTGELFF. The entire variable domain, with the rest obtained from reference TRBV7-2 and TRBJ2-2, is as follows: GAGVSQSPSNKVTEKGKDVELRCDPISGHTALYWYRQSLGQGLEFLIYFQGNSAPDKSGLPSDRFSAERTGGSVSTLTIQRTQQEDSAVYLCASSLTTGDTGELFFGEGSRLTVL.